These T cell receptor beta chains were read from a single sample in a study of T cell responses to AZD1222 COVID-19 vaccine. Only in-frame clones appear in the TCRdb table, and some are missing; sequencing was by immunoSEQ multiplex PCR. The sample lists roughly 120,000 clones, 80% to 90% occurring once. This specimen consisted of peripheral blood, obtained on day 0 of AZD1222 vaccination. The receptors here all came from an adult in good health. CDR3s include the opening cysteine and the closing phenylalanine or tryptophan. The D gene is left open where the match is weak. Size tells how often a clone was seen (once, few, many) or the class of an expanded clone, and some rows leave it out.

v_call,j_call,clone_size,cdr3_length,d_call,cdr3_nt,cdr3_aa
TRBV6-5,TRBJ1-2,once,11,-,TGTGCCAGCACCGACTCATTTGGCTACACCTTC,CASTDSFGYTF
TRBV13,TRBJ1-1,-,15,TRBD1,TGTGCCAGCAGCTTCTTGGGACAGTTGAACACTGAAGCTTTCTTT,CASSFLGQLNTEAFF
TRBV3-1/TRBV3-2,TRBJ2-1,-,14,-,TGTGCCAGCAGCCAAGCGGGGCCAGGTGTTGAGCAGTTCTTC,CASSQAGPGVEQFF
TRBV24-1,TRBJ2-7,-,15,TRBD2,TGTGCCACCAGTGATTGGACTAGCGGGAGATACGAGCAGTACTTC,CATSDWTSGRYEQYF
TRBV24-1,TRBJ2-1,-,19,-,TGTGCCACCAGTGATTTGTTTACCTCAGGGGATCCTCCTACAATTGAGCAGTTCTTC,CATSDLFTSGDPPTIEQFF
TRBV6-5,TRBJ1-2,-,12,-,TGTGCCAGCACCCCCGGGGGGGGAGGCTACACCTTC,CASTPGGGGYTF
TRBV5-1,TRBJ1-5,-,15,TRBD1,TGCGCCAGCAGCCCGGGACAGGGGGGAGGTCAGCCCCAGCATTTT,CASSPGQGGGQPQHF
TRBV4-3,TRBJ1-2,-,14,-,TGCGCCAGCAGCCAAGATAGCGCGGGGCAGGGCTACACCTTC,CASSQDSAGQGYTF
TRBV3-1/TRBV3-2,TRBJ1-1,once,13,-,TGTGCCAGCAGCCACCTAACGGGGCCTGAAGCTTTCTTT,CASSHLTGPEAFF
TRBV7-2,TRBJ1-4,-,12,-,TGTGCCAGCAGCTTAGTGGGGGAAAAACTGTTTTTT,CASSLVGEKLFF